One and the same sample provided the 9 T cell receptor beta chains below, sequenced in a study of ipilimumab plus nivolumab after autologous stem cell transplantation. TCRdb keeps only in-frame clones here, not all; method: immunoSEQ multiplex PCR. Here the sample spans about 9,300 clones, almost 70% being singletons. The material was PBMCs, obtained in a trial of ipilimumab plus nivolumab as post-transplant consolidation. The receptors shown here come from a female donor with multiple myeloma.

The chain combines TRBV19 with TRBJ1-1; tentative D call: TRBD1 (5 bases). V lost 7 bases to trimming and J lost 0 bases, with 9 bases between them. Germline assignment: CDR1 LNHDA and CDR2 SQIVND (reference sequence). The CDR3 totals 13 residues. The CDR3 coding sequence is TGTGCCAGTAAACGGGGGATGAACACTGAAGCTTTCTTT. Amino acid sequence: CASKRGMNTEAFF.

This clone was seen more than once but under ten times. DNA of the CDR3: TGTGCCAGCTCATCCGAAACAGGGAACACTGAAGCTTTCTTT. Its protein is CASSSETGNTEAFF. The chain employs TRBV18 and TRBJ1-1, with TRBD1 as a possible D gene (5 bases). Trimming removed 5 bases at V and 1 base at J, with 11 bases between. CDR1 and CDR2 (germline): KGHSH, LQKENI. The CDR3 runs to 14 residues. Complete variable domain (other parts from reference TRBV18 and TRBJ1-1): NAGVMQNPRHLVRRRGQEARLRCSPMKGHSHVYWYRQLPEEGLKFMVYLQKENIIDESGMPKERFSAEFPKEGPSILRIQQVVRGDSAAYFCASSSETGNTEAFFGQGTRLTVV.

The chain combines TRBV7-2 with TRBJ2-1, with 9 nucleotides matching TRBD2. Unmatched junction bases numbered 10, after V lost 4 bases and J lost 15 bases. This CDR3 comprises 13 residues. Germline CDR1 is SGHTA and CDR2 is FQGNSA. This chain's CDR3 is CASSSIDASGTFF. Here the CDR3 DNA reads TGTGCCAGCAGCTCGATTGATGCTAGCGGGACGTTCTTC.

The chain recombines TRBV12-5 with TRBJ2-3; D is unclear. This CDR3 contains 13 residues. The germline gives CDR1 LGHNT, CDR2 FRNRAP. Trimming removed 6 bases from V and 7 bases from J, with 14 bases in between. CDR3: CASGLPRSNTQYF. DNA for the CDR3: TGTGCTAGTGGCCTGCCCCGATCAAATACGCAGTATTTT.

This chain connects TRBV2 to TRBJ2-2; a possible D gene is TRBD1 (5 bases). V lost 4 bases and J lost 6, with 18 bases in between. The CDR3 length is 16 residues. The germline V gene encodes CDR1 SNHLY and CDR2 FYNNEI. CDR3 sequence (DNA): TGTGCCAGCAGTGGGCAGGGTAGTTACTTACCCGGGGAGCTGTTTTTT. It translates to CASSGQGSYLPGELFF. Looking up the rest from reference TRBV2 and TRBJ2-2 gives the full variable domain: EPEVTQTPSHQVTQMGQEVILRCVPISNHLYFYWYRQILGQKVEFLVSFYNNEISEKSEIFDDQFSVERPDGSNFTLKIRSTKLEDSAMYFCASSGQGSYLPGELFFGEGSRLTVL.

The chain uses TRBV5-1 and TRBJ2-3; TRBD2 might be the D (6 bases). The V gene lost 8 bases and the J gene lost 0 bases, with 16 bases spanning the gap. This CDR3 is 15 amino acids long. In germline, CDR1 is SGHRS, CDR2 YFSETQ. CDR3 protein: CASGLLARSTDTQYF. DNA of the CDR3: TGCGCCAGTGGGCTTCTAGCGCGAAGCACAGATACGCAGTATTTT.

The rearrangement joins TRBV9 to TRBJ2-1, with 7 bases identical to TRBD1. The V and J ends lost 3 bases and 2 bases, in that order; junction bases with no gene match: 5. Germline CDR1 SGDLS, CDR2 YYNGEE. The CDR3 consists of 15 residues. CDR3 region: CASSATDRTYNEQFF. CDR3 bases: TGTGCCAGCAGCGCGACGGACAGGACCTACAATGAGCAGTTCTTC. Filled out from reference TRBV9 and TRBJ2-1, the complete variable domain reads DSGVTQTPKHLITATGQRVTLRCSPRSGDLSVYWYQQSLDQGLQFLIQYYNGEERAKGNILERFSAQQFPDLHSELNLSSLELGDSALYFCASSATDRTYNEQFFGPGTRLTVL.

V is TRBV29-1 and J is TRBJ2-1, with unresolved D. With 3 bases removed from V and 5 bases from J, the gap between germline ends came to 8 bases. The CDR3 sequence is 12 residues long. Germline values: CDR1 SQVTM, CDR2 ANQGSEA. The CDR3 reads CSVDVWDNEQFF. CDR3 DNA sequence: TGCAGCGTTGACGTTTGGGACAATGAGCAGTTCTTC.

This clone has only one observation. The chain employs TRBV30 and TRBJ1-1; D is uncertain. Germline V gene data show CDR1 as GTSNPN and CDR2 as SVGIG (reference sequence). The CDR3 has 11 amino acids. V was trimmed by 3 bases and J by 5 bases, leaving 7 bases between them. The CDR3 sequence is CAWRYTTEAFF. In nucleotides, the CDR3 is TGTGCCTGGAGATATACAACTGAAGCTTTCTTT.